This T cell receptor (beta chain) was recorded in a study of T-cell memory formation after mild COVID-19. This clonotype has more than one count but fewer than ten. What it recognizes is unknown. The CDR3 length is 15 residues. Germline CDR1 and CDR2: MGHRA and YSYEKL. V lost 2 bases, J lost 2 bases, and 10 bases lay in between. It was 5'RACE with constant-segment primers that produced the TCR alpha and TCR beta cDNA libraries, which carried sample barcodes and UMIs. Via MiXCR, TCRdb re-called the 5' RACE reads, giving one row per CDR3 protein. The sample consists of about 390,000 distinct CDR3 sequences, about 17% of them appearing once. Study-level findings and limits: Confirmation was lacking for SARS-CoV-2 specificity of second-wave clones that peaked on day 37. That cross-reactive memory joined was suggested by some responding clones appearing in pre-infection memory. CD4/CD8 balance characterized clones contracting day 15 to 85, and CD4+ skew characterized later expanders.

Sequencing was carried out using PBMCs or a T cell subset sorted from them (not recorded which). The chain recombines TRBV4-1 with TRBJ1-3; TRBD1 might be the D (6 bases). This sequence was found in a man aged 18-30 years who had mild COVID-19 (a few samples of this study predate the infection). Cell type and time point are not known. DNA for the CDR3: TGCGCCAGCAGCCAAAACAGGGCTCCTGGAAACACCATATATTTT. Translation gives CASSQNRAPGNTIYF.